Sequencing of this TCR beta chain was carried out in a study of T cells after yellow fever vaccination. Study observations and caveats: One caveat is that FACS-sorted repertoires could contain abundant clonotypes contaminating from the bulk population. Post-booster repertoires contained most primary-vaccination clones again (about 95% CD4, roughly 90% CD8). Clonotypes appearing in both CD4 and CD8 compartments existed, and their share was small.

This clonotype was counted at least ten times. Its target is unknown. The DNA is omitted, as the CDR3 cannot be located on it reliably, and the CDR3 follows TCRdb's listing. TCRdb ran MiXCR on the 5' RACE reads and lists one entry per CDR3 protein. The sample carries roughly 120,000 distinct CDR3 sequences, roughly 7.2% recorded once. Germline CDR1 is ENHRY and CDR2 is SYGVKD. With termini counted, the CDR3 has 13 amino acids. The clonotype was recovered from a man younger than 35 who received the YFV17D yellow fever vaccine. The sample was CD4+ T cells sorted from PBMCs, taken about 49 days after the first yellow fever vaccination. The rearrangement joins TRBV10-3 to TRBJ2-1; the D call TRBD1 from the table was never checked on the DNA. CDR3 region: CAISGVGQGAVVF.